This T cell receptor (beta chain) was found in a study of T-cell memory formation after mild COVID-19. At the level of the study: TCR clusters were mostly donor specific. General observations from the study: Later expanders leaned toward CD4+, whereas clones contracting from day 15 to 85 were balanced CD4/CD8.

Employing constant-segment primers, 5'RACE generated TCR alpha and TCR beta cDNA libraries bearing sample barcodes and UMIs. MiXCR was run by TCRdb on the 5' RACE reads, yielding one entry per CDR3 protein. Of about 180,000 distinct CDR3 sequences in the sample, approximately 16% were seen once. Concerning this clonotype: Its antigen is unknown.

V was pared by 3 bases and J by 1 base, with 9 bases between. The CDR3 has 14 residues. The clonotype originates from an adult woman who had mild COVID-19 (a few samples of this study predate the infection). Cell type and time point are not known. The chain joins TRBV12-3 or TRBV12-4 to TRBJ1-1; D remains unclear. Sequencing input: PBMCs or a T cell subset sorted from them (not recorded which). The CDR3 DNA is TGTGCCAGCAGTTTTAGCAGTAGGAACACTGAAGCTTTCTTT. It specifies CASSFSSRNTEAFF.